Listed here are 21 T cell receptor beta chains from one sample, sequenced in a study of shared clonotypes between healthy human individuals. The repertoire was sequenced with immunoSEQ multiplex PCR; TCRdb's copy has only in-frame clones and lacks some. The data hold approximately 600,000 clones, with roughly 95% observed a single time. Naive CD8 populations comprised CD45RO-negative cells positively selected for CCR7, excluding terminally differentiated effector memory CD45RA+ cells. Sequenced: naive CD8+ T cells sorted from blood. These receptors were taken from a woman between 25 and 40 years old in good health.

V gene TRBV28 combines with J gene TRBJ2-1, with D hard to call. Germline CDR1 reads MDHEN; CDR2 reads SYDVKM. The V end was cut by 6 bases, the J end by 11 bases, with 14 bases between. The CDR3 is 12 amino acids. CDR3 in amino acids: CASSQQHPKQFF. For the CDR3, the DNA is TGTGCCAGCAGCCAACAACACCCGAAGCAGTTCTTC.

The J gene is TRBJ2-1, the V gene TRBV11-2; TRBD2 matches at 9 bases. Trimming took 3 bases from V and 3 from J; bases not matched to a gene: 3. CDR3 size: 15 residues. Per germline, CDR1 SGHAT and CDR2 FQNNGV. The CDR3 reads CASSFNSGSYNEQFF. DNA for the CDR3: TGTGCCAGCAGCTTCAATAGCGGGAGCTACAATGAGCAGTTCTTC.

J is TRBJ2-5 and V is TRBV27; D tentatively fits TRBD1 or TRBD2 (5 bases each). The end of the DNA fits TRBJ2-7 better, so the J call may be wrong. CDR1 MNHEY and CDR2 SMNVEV come from the germline V gene (reference sequence). The CDR3 consists of 16 residues. The CDR3 sequence: CASSFQQDVALYEQYF. In DNA form, the CDR3 reads TGTGCCAGCAGTTTTCAACAGGACGTAGCGCTCTACGAGCAGTACTTC.

The rearrangement links TRBV4-1 to TRBJ2-4; no reliable D call. CDR3 length: 15 residues. The V gene lost 2 bases and the J gene lost 1 base, with 9 bases spanning the gap. CDR1 and CDR2 from the germline V gene are MGHRA and YSYEKL. DNA for the CDR3: TGCGCCAGCAGCCAAACGCAGGAGGCCAAAAACATTCAGTACTTC. Translating gives CASSQTQEAKNIQYF.

The rearrangement joins TRBV4-2 to TRBJ2-3; the D gene is possibly TRBD2 (6 bases). V shed 0 bases and J shed 5 bases, with 18 bases lying between them. There are 17 residues in the CDR3. CDR1 is LGHNA and CDR2 is YNFKEQ in the germline V gene. The CDR3 loop reads CASSQDGPGAVGDTQYF. CDR3 in DNA: TGTGCCAGCAGCCAAGACGGGCCGGGAGCTGTTGGAGATACGCAGTATTTT.

This clone has only one observation. The chain combines TRBV5-6 with TRBJ2-2, with TRBD1 identical over 8 bases. CDR1 and CDR2 (germline): SGHDT, YYEEEE. CDR3 size: 15 residues. V dropped 4 bases and J dropped 6; count of bases not matched to a gene: 8. CDR3 loop: CASSLAGQGPGELFF. CDR3 bases: TGTGCCAGCAGCCTCGCCGGACAGGGTCCCGGGGAGCTGTTTTTT.

The gene calls are TRBV16 and TRBJ2-7; unclear D gene. The CDR3 contains 13 residues. Trimming took off 3 bases at V and 2 bases at J, with 8 bases between the two ends. The germline CDR1 and CDR2 sequences are KGHSY and FQNENV. CDR3 sequence (DNA): TGTGCCAGCAGCCATTTACAGCCCTACGAGCAGTACTTC. Amino acid sequence: CASSHLQPYEQYF.

The CDR3: CASSLDLAGGPFYNEQFF. CDR3 DNA sequence: TGTGCCAGCAGCTTGGATCTAGCGGGAGGGCCTTTCTACAATGAGCAGTTCTTC. The chain uses TRBV5-6 and TRBJ2-1; 12 bases match TRBD2. Per germline, CDR1 SGHDT and CDR2 YYEEEE. V was clipped by 0 bases and J by 3 bases; unmatched bases: 7. The CDR3 has 18 residues. Full variable domain (missing parts from reference TRBV5-6 and TRBJ2-1): DAGVTQSPTHLIKTRGQQVTLRCSPKSGHDTVSWYQQALGQGPQFIFQYYEEEERQRGNFPDRFSGHQFPNYSSELNVNALLLGDSALYLCASSLDLAGGPFYNEQFFGPGTRLTVL.

This clone showed up just once. V is TRBV27 and J is TRBJ2-5, with 7 bases identical to TRBD2. The DNA end favors TRBJ2-7, so the J call may be wrong. Looked up from germline, CDR1 is MNHEY and CDR2 is SMNVEV (reference sequence). CDR3 length: 16 amino acids. CDR3 loop: CASSPREGIPSYEQYF. The CDR3 DNA is TGTGCCAGCAGCCCGAGGGAGGGGATCCCGTCCTACGAGCAGTACTTC.

The V call is TRBV6-1, the J call TRBJ1-1, with TRBD1 as a possible D gene (5 bases). V shed 1 base and J shed 8 bases, with 14 bases lying between them. The CDR3 is 14 amino acids. Germline assignment: CDR1 MNHNS and CDR2 SASEGT. CDR3 sequence (DNA): TGTGCCAGCAGTGAAGGACTGGGGGTGGGGGAAGCTTTCTTT. It translates to CASSEGLGVGEAFF.

The V and J genes are TRBV2 and TRBJ1-1, with D hard to call. Trimming removed 7 bases at V and 4 bases at J, with 10 bases between. The germline V gene has CDR1 SNHLY and CDR2 FYNNEI. There are 12 residues in the CDR3. CDR3 sequence: CASINSGTEAFF. CDR3 coding DNA: TGTGCCAGCATTAACAGCGGCACTGAAGCTTTCTTT.

The V call is TRBV29-1, the J call TRBJ2-7, with D possibly TRBD2 on 5 matching bases. This CDR3 comprises 13 residues. Trimming pared 7 bases from V and 1 base from J, leaving 14 bases between. Looked up from germline, CDR1 is SQVTM and CDR2 is ANQGSEA. CDR3: CSARGGLSYEQYF. The CDR3 DNA sequence: TGCAGCGCCCGCGGCGGACTGTCCTACGAGCAGTACTTC.

The chain uses TRBV7-9 and TRBJ2-3, with D perhaps matching TRBD1 (5 bases). CDR1 and CDR2 (germline): SEHNR, FQNEAQ (reference sequence). Between the trimmed V and J ends, which lost 1 base and 1 base, there was a span of 6 bases. There are 14 residues in the CDR3. DNA for the CDR3: TGTGCCAGCAGCTTAGTCAGGGGCACAGATACGCAGTATTTT. Its translation is CASSLVRGTDTQYF.

In its sample, this clone was seen once. This chain uses TRBV4-1 with TRBJ2-1; D not resolved. Germline CDR1 is MGHRA and CDR2 is YSYEKL. The CDR3 runs 14 residues. V was shortened by 6 bases and J by 1 base, with 10 bases between the two germline ends. CDR3 amino acids: CASRDSRSYNEQFF. The CDR3 nucleotides are TGCGCCAGCAGAGACTCCAGGTCCTACAATGAGCAGTTCTTC.

The V and J genes are TRBV18 and TRBJ2-2, with 8 bases aligning to TRBD2. Germline assignment: CDR1 KGHSH and CDR2 LQKENI. J lost 3 bases, V lost 3 bases, and 6 bases had no gene match. This CDR3 comprises 16 residues. The CDR3 spells CASSPNSGDYTGELFF. The CDR3 DNA reads TGTGCCAGCTCACCTAATAGCGGGGATTACACCGGGGAGCTGTTTTTT.

The chain is built from TRBV2 and TRBJ2-3; D gene ambiguous. Germline lookup yields CDR1 SNHLY and CDR2 FYNNEI. Trimming stripped 3 bases from V and 2 bases from J, with 6 bases between. This CDR3 has 13 residues. For the CDR3, the DNA is TGTGCCAGCAGTGAGGTTCTCACAGATACGCAGTATTTT. Encoded protein: CASSEVLTDTQYF.

Notes on this clone: At the DNA level, this CDR3 is encoded by other sequences in the same sample as well. The rearrangement uses TRBV7-9 and TRBJ2-1; the match to TRBD2 covers 13 bases. CDR3 length equals 14 residues. J was trimmed by 7 bases and V by 6 bases; bases with no gene match: 3. Germline V lookup: CDR1 SEHNR, CDR2 FQNEAQ (reference sequence). The CDR3 bases are TGTGCCAGCAGTAGGACTAGCGGGAGTAATGAGCAGTTCTTC. Amino acids: CASSRTSGSNEQFF.

The chain is built from TRBV19 and TRBJ2-1; D is undetermined. The CDR3 has 17 residues. Looked up from germline, CDR1 is LNHDA and CDR2 is SQIVND (reference sequence). V dropped 3 bases and J dropped 3 bases, with 18 bases sitting between them. CDR3: CASSILSSTLFYNEQFF. The CDR3 DNA follows: TGTGCCAGTAGTATCCTGTCTTCCACCCTATTCTACAATGAGCAGTTCTTC.

V and J are TRBV18 and TRBJ2-7; 7 positions match TRBD1. J was trimmed by 2 bases and V by 6 bases; bases with no gene match: 7. Germline V lookup: CDR1 KGHSH, CDR2 LQKENI. There are 14 residues in the CDR3. The CDR3: CASSPDRDTYEQYF. For the CDR3, the DNA is TGTGCCAGCTCTCCAGACAGGGACACCTACGAGCAGTACTTC.

The gene calls are TRBV19 and TRBJ2-5; TRBD2 matches at 8 bases. The end of the DNA fits TRBJ2-7 better, so the J call may be wrong. The CDR3 covers 16 residues. Germline CDR1 and CDR2: LNHDA and SQIVND (reference sequence). DNA of the CDR3: TGTGCCAGTAGTACAACACATCATAGCGGGATGTACGAGCAGTACTTC. Translating gives CASSTTHHSGMYEQYF.

This chain links TRBV29-1 with TRBJ2-7, with 7 bases fitting TRBD1. V was clipped by 1 base and J by 1 base; unmatched bases: 10. The CDR3 sequence is 16 residues long. The germline V gene has CDR1 SQVTM and CDR2 ANQGSEA. As DNA, the CDR3 is TGCAGCGTTGAAGGCCAGGGGGTCAGGGGGTCCTACGAGCAGTACTTC. Translation gives CSVEGQGVRGSYEQYF.